This T cell receptor (beta chain) was found in a study of cytomegalovirus exposure and HLA in healthy donors. As for the study in general: It was reported in a later analysis that the 100 to 150 validation repertoires used the same platform as the roughly 670 first-cohort repertoires.

Assay: immunoSEQ multiplex PCR; the TCRdb copy retains only in-frame clones and omits some. Counted here are some 260,000 clones, around 90% occurring once; the ten biggest clones make up approximately 3%. A note on this clone: The antigen remains undetermined.

Study-level results: While the bulk of TCR sequences proved rare, some public TCRs turned up in many donors. The classifier was said to identify cytomegalovirus status with high specificity and sensitivity.

V gave up 4 bases and J gave up 1 base, with 10 bases separating them. The germline gives CDR1 GTSNPN, CDR2 SVGIG (reference sequence). This CDR3 comprises 14 residues. This clonotype was obtained from a woman in her thirties in good health and CMV-seronegative. The sample comprised PBMCs. The chain links TRBV30 to TRBJ2-2; D is possibly TRBD1 or TRBD2 (5 bases each). The CDR3 reads CAWKGTLNTGELFF. CDR3 nucleotides: TGTGCCTGGAAGGGGACGTTGAACACCGGGGAGCTGTTTTTT.